The 25 T cell receptor beta chains presented below share a single source sample, sequenced in a study of metastatic and nonmetastatic thyroid tumors. Through MiXCR, TCRdb re-clonotyped the PCR reads. The table records about 93,000 clones, roughly 13% of them present only once. Thyroid surgery had not been preceded by any treatment in any patient. What was sequenced was blood. Receptors were obtained from a female donor with papillary thyroid cancer or a benign thyroid nodule (not recorded which). Some clones in this sample may be carry-over from other donors' samples.

For this clone: This sample also contains other DNA sequences that code for the same CDR3. The chain employs TRBV7-2 and TRBJ1-2; D is ambiguous. From germline, CDR1 is SGHTA and CDR2 FQGNSA. This CDR3 is 11 amino acids long. Trimming removed 2 bases from V and 4 bases from J, with 2 bases in between. CDR3: CASSLRYGYTF. In DNA, the CDR3 is TGTGCCAGCAGCTTACGCTATGGCTACACCTTC.

On this clone: At one end the junction does not follow the germline gene, possibly because of a read error. The V and J genes are TRBV30 and TRBJ2-4; D unclear. This CDR3 is 12 amino acids long. The germline V gene encodes CDR1 GTSNPN and CDR2 SVGIG (reference sequence). DNA of the CDR3: TGTGCCTGGAGCGCTCGAGTGAACATTCATTACTTC. This sequence encodes CAWSARVNIHYF.

At least ten counts were recorded for this clone. The V and J genes are TRBV4-2 and TRBJ2-7; no clear D gene. Trimming stripped 1 base from V and 7 bases from J, with 11 bases between. This CDR3 is built from 13 residues. The V gene's germline CDR1 is LGHNA and CDR2 YNFKEQ. The CDR3 protein is CASSQGPAWEQYF. CDR3 in DNA: TGTGCCAGCAGCCAAGGACCGGCCTGGGAGCAGTACTTC.

Comments on this clone: The junction departs from the called germline gene at one end, perhaps through a read error. J is TRBJ1-6 and V is TRBV4-1, with D uncertain. The CDR3 is 13 amino acids. From germline, CDR1 is MGHRA and CDR2 YSYEKL. The CDR3 region has the DNA TGCGCCAGCATCCAAGACGGTGTCAGACCCCTCCACTTT. This codes for CASIQDGVRPLHF.

As concerns this clone: Being one base from a much bigger clone, this may be a read error. This chain uses TRBV7-2 with TRBJ2-5, with D perhaps matching TRBD2 (5 bases). This CDR3 region has 14 residues. V was cut by 5 bases and J by 4 bases, with 14 bases left in between. Per germline, CDR1 SGHTA and CDR2 FQGNSA. CDR3 sequence (DNA): TGTGCCAGCAGCCGCGAGACTATCGGAGAGACCCAGTACTTC. Translating it yields CASSRETIGETQYF. Looking up the rest from reference TRBV7-2 and TRBJ2-5 gives the full variable domain: GAGVSQSPSNKVTEKGKDVELRCDPISGHTALYWYRQSLGQGLEFLIYFQGNSAPDKSGLPSDRFSAERTGGSVSTLTIQRTQQEDSAVYLCASSRETIGETQYFGPGTRLLVL.

This clone came up many times. The gene calls are TRBV20-1 and TRBJ2-3, with 7 bases identical to TRBD2. The CDR3 has 13 amino acids. Looked up from germline, CDR1 is DFQATT and CDR2 is SNEGSKA (reference sequence). DNA of the CDR3: TGCACCTGCAGGACTAGTAGCACAGATACGCAGTATTTT. Amino acids: CTCRTSSTDTQYF.

Of note for this clone: A clone one base away is much larger, so this may be a read error. Other DNA sequences in the sample encode the same CDR3. The chain links TRBV27 to TRBJ2-3; 9 bases are a match to TRBD1. Germline assignment: CDR1 MNHEY and CDR2 SMNVEV (reference sequence). The CDR3 totals 14 residues. CDR3: CASSPRDREGTQYF. The DNA for the CDR3 is TGCGCCAGCAGTCCCCGGGACAGGGAGGGTACGCAGTATTTT.

This clone was seen many times. The genes are TRBV20-1 and TRBJ2-1; 12 positions agree with TRBD2. Trimming at V came to 3 bases and at J to 6 bases, leaving 9 bases not matched to a gene. The germline CDR1 and CDR2 sequences are DFQATT and SNEGSKA (reference sequence). The CDR3 is made up of 16 amino acids. CDR3 bases: TGCAGTGCTAGTGGATTGCAACTAGCGGGAGGCAATGAGCAGTTCTTC. Protein: CSASGLQLAGGNEQFF.

Many counts were recorded for this clone. V gene TRBV28 combines with J gene TRBJ2-1; D may be TRBD1 or TRBD2 (6 bases each). Trimming removed 6 bases from V and 9 bases from J, with 24 bases in between. This CDR3 region has 16 residues. Germline V gene data show CDR1 as MDHEN and CDR2 as SYDVKM. The CDR3 sequence is CASSPMGQGRFGEQFF. The DNA for the CDR3 is TGTGCCAGCAGCCCCATGGGGCAGGGGAGGTTCGGTGAGCAGTTCTTC.

This clone was counted many times. CDR3: CASSQDLIGIGDSYEQYF. CDR3 sequence (DNA): TGTGCCAGCAGCCAAGATCTTATAGGGATTGGGGACTCCTACGAGCAGTACTTC. The chain couples TRBV4-2 to TRBJ2-7; D gene ambiguous. The CDR3 contains 18 residues. Deletions cut 0 bases from V and 0 bases from J, with 18 bases between. CDR1 is LGHNA and CDR2 is YNFKEQ in the germline V gene.

There are many counts of this clone. The chain recombines TRBV13 with TRBJ2-3; 8 bases are a match to TRBD1. J lost 1 base, V lost 1 base, and 4 bases had no gene match. Looked up from germline, CDR1 is PRHDT and CDR2 is FYEKMQ (reference sequence). The CDR3 has 16 amino acids. The DNA for the CDR3 is TGTGCCAGCAGCTTAGAGGGGACAGGACGCACAGATACGCAGTATTTT. It translates to CASSLEGTGRTDTQYF.

This clone was seen a handful of times. Without the conserved terminal phenylalanine or tryptophan, this CDR3 likely stems from a read error. The chain links TRBV2 to TRBJ2-7; D is possibly TRBD1 or TRBD2 (5 bases each). The CDR3 has 14 amino acids. Germline V gene lookup returns CDR1 SNHLY and CDR2 FYNNEI. The CDR3 DNA reads as TGTGCCATCAGTCATACCGGGACCCCATACGAGCAGTACCTC. It encodes CAISHTGTPYEQYL.

This clone was seen ten or more times. The J gene is TRBJ1-6, the V gene TRBV16; maybe TRBD1 (5 bases). V was shortened by 3 bases and J by 4 bases, with 7 bases between the two germline ends. Germline loops: CDR1 KGHSY, CDR2 FQNENV. The CDR3 covers 14 residues. The chain's CDR3 is CASSQTAYNSPLHF. In nucleotides, the CDR3 is TGTGCCAGCAGCCAGACAGCATATAATTCACCCCTCCACTTT.

This chain uses TRBV30 with TRBJ2-7; possible D gene TRBD1, 6 bases. This CDR3 is built from 15 residues. V was trimmed by 0 bases and J by 3 bases, leaving 15 bases between them. In germline, CDR1 is GTSNPN, CDR2 SVGIG (reference sequence). The CDR3: CAWSVFSGEFYEQYF. As DNA, the CDR3 is TGTGCCTGGAGTGTATTTTCAGGGGAATTCTACGAGCAGTACTTC.

The chain uses TRBV2 and TRBJ1-5; D is unresolved. This CDR3 region has 15 residues. In germline, CDR1 is SNHLY, CDR2 FYNNEI. Between the trimmed V and J ends, which lost 8 bases and 2 bases, there was a span of 16 bases. The CDR3 loop reads CASGSLVRCNQPQHF. As DNA, the CDR3 is TGTGCCAGCGGGAGCCTGGTCCGATGCAATCAGCCCCAGCATTTT. The whole variable domain, filled in from reference TRBV2 and TRBJ1-5, reads EPEVTQTPSHQVTQMGQEVILRCVPISNHLYFYWYRQILGQKVEFLVSFYNNEISEKSEIFDDQFSVERPDGSNFTLKIRSTKLEDSAMYFCASGSLVRCNQPQHFGDGTRLSIL.

Concerning this clone: Just one base apart from a much larger clone, this may be a read error. The V call is TRBV20-1, the J call TRBJ2-7; maybe TRBD2 (6 bases). Trimming took 4 bases from V and 4 from J, leaving 14 bases between them. The CDR3 is 13 residues long. Per germline, CDR1 DFQATT and CDR2 SNEGSKA (reference sequence). CDR3 loop: CSATRTGVYEQYF. In nucleotides, the CDR3 is TGCAGTGCTACTCGGACGGGGGTGTACGAGCAGTACTTC.

The chain joins TRBV30 to TRBJ2-5; 8 bases map to TRBD1. The V gene end was trimmed by 3 bases and the J gene end by 5 bases; junction bases not matched to a gene: 5. The germline CDR1 and CDR2 sequences are GTSNPN and SVGIG (reference sequence). The CDR3 loop spans 13 amino acids. The CDR3 reads CAWSRGRSETQYF. The CDR3 nucleotides read TGTGCCTGGAGCAGGGGGCGGTCTGAGACCCAGTACTTC.

This clone was detected ten times or more. The gene calls are TRBV15 and TRBJ1-1, with D possibly being TRBD1 (5 bases). The CDR3 is made up of 12 amino acids. Germline V gene data show CDR1 as LNHNV and CDR2 as YYDKDF (reference sequence). V lost 11 bases and J 1 base, leaving 11 bases between the germline ends. This CDR3 reads CAAGTANTEAFF. CDR3 DNA: TGTGCCGCCGGGACGGCGAACACTGAAGCTTTCTTT.

This clone has at least ten counts. V usage is TRBV6-2 or TRBV6-3 and J usage is TRBJ2-5; TRBD2 matches 9 bases. This CDR3 region has 16 residues. Losses at the gene ends were 3 bases for V and 0 bases for J; bases not matched to a gene: 5. Germline assignment: CDR1 MNHEY and CDR2 SVGEGT. CDR3 loop: CASSYAAGGYQETQYF. The CDR3 nucleotides read TGTGCCAGCAGTTATGCGGCGGGAGGGTACCAAGAGACCCAGTACTTC.

This clone was detected ten times or more. The chain is built from TRBV9 and TRBJ2-1; 10 positions agree with TRBD2. Germline assignment: CDR1 SGDLS and CDR2 YYNGEE. Trimming at V came to 4 bases and at J to 1 base, leaving 2 bases not matched to a gene. The CDR3 runs 15 residues. Here the CDR3 reads CASSKLAGSYNEQFF. Written as DNA, the CDR3 is TGTGCCAGCAGCAAACTAGCGGGGTCCTACAATGAGCAGTTCTTC.

This clone was recorded at least ten times. This chain uses TRBV12-3 or TRBV12-4 with TRBJ1-2, with D tentatively TRBD1 (5 bases). Trimming pared 7 bases from V and 12 bases from J, leaving 18 bases between. The CDR3 totals 12 residues. The CDR3 DNA is TGTGCCAGCACTAAAGAGGGGCACGGCCACACCTTC. Its translation is CASTKEGHGHTF.

This clone was recorded a few times. The chain carries TRBV7-6 and TRBJ2-1; no reliable D call. The CDR3 is made up of 11 amino acids. The V end lost 10 bases, the J end lost 6 bases, and 10 bases lay between the germline ends. Germline CDR1 and CDR2: SGHVS and FNYEAQ. The CDR3 loop is CAKSLSNEQFF. The CDR3 DNA follows: TGTGCCAAGAGCCTCAGCAATGAGCAGTTCTTC.

This clone occurred many times. The rearrangement joins TRBV5-1 to TRBJ2-1, with D perhaps assigned TRBD1 or TRBD2 (5 bases each). Germline V gene data show CDR1 as SGHRS and CDR2 as YFSETQ. CDR3 length: 17 amino acids. With 4 bases removed from V and 9 bases from J, the gap between germline ends came to 26 bases. The CDR3: CASSLWTSGLQVGEQFF. The CDR3, as DNA: TGCGCCAGCAGCCTTTGGACAAGCGGACTCCAGGTGGGTGAGCAGTTCTTC.

This rearrangement joins TRBV24-1 to TRBJ1-2; no firm D call. V lost 4 bases and J 4 bases, leaving 12 bases between the germline ends. Per germline, CDR1 KGHDR and CDR2 SFDVKD. The CDR3 is 14 residues long. The CDR3 DNA is TGTGCCACCAGTGACGCGGACGGACCCTATGGCTACACCTTC. Amino acid sequence: CATSDADGPYGYTF.

In its sample, this clone was seen many times. This chain connects TRBV30 to TRBJ2-3; 8 nucleotides match TRBD1. CDR3 length: 14 residues. V was pared by 4 bases and J by 2 bases, with 5 bases of the junction left unmatched. Germline lookup yields CDR1 GTSNPN and CDR2 SVGIG (reference sequence). CDR3 amino acids: CAWTGGLPTDTQYF. The DNA for the CDR3 is TGTGCCTGGACAGGGGGCTTACCCACAGATACGCAGTATTTT.